A single sample gave rise to the 28 T cell receptor beta chains below, sequenced in a study of Ad26.COV2.S vaccination and SARS-CoV-2 variants. Measured with immunoSEQ multiplex PCR; TCRdb has only the in-frame clones, and not every one. This table has around 450,000 clones, 88% appearing once. The treatment denotes: roughly 19 received Ad26.COV2.S at low or high dose, single or two shots; roughly five received placebo; per-sample allocation not given. Sample collection was performed on day 63 after the first vaccine or placebo injection. Specimen: peripheral blood, collected in a trial of Ad26.COV2.S vaccine versus placebo. The receptors here all came from a person aged 18-65 years who received the Ad26.COV2.S COVID-19 vaccine or a placebo.

This clone was counted once. The J gene is TRBJ2-3, the V gene TRBV7-9, with 7 bases that match TRBD1. Trimming at V came to 7 bases and at J to 6 bases, leaving 13 bases not matched to a gene. Germline CDR1 reads SEHNR; CDR2 reads FQNEAQ (reference sequence). The CDR3 has 15 amino acids. CDR3 in DNA: TGTGCCAGCACCTGGAAAGGGGGCGATGGGGATACGCAGTATTTT. It translates to CASTWKGGDGDTQYF. The full variable domain, its missing parts supplied by reference TRBV7-9 and TRBJ2-3, is DTGVSQNPRHKITKRGQNVTFRCDPISEHNRLYWYRQTLGQGPEFLTYFQNEAQLEKSRLLSDRFSAERPKGSFSTLEIQRTEQGDSAMYLCASTWKGGDGDTQYFGPGTRLTVL.

This clone appeared once. V usage is TRBV6-2 or TRBV6-3 and J usage is TRBJ2-7; tentative D call: TRBD2 (6 bases). Germline V gene lookup returns CDR1 MNHEY and CDR2 SVGEGT. V was cut by 2 bases and J by 5 bases, with 22 bases left in between. The CDR3 runs to 17 residues. CDR3 sequence: CASSYNSLGRSRDEQYF. DNA for the CDR3: TGTGCCAGCAGTTACAATTCCCTCGGGAGATCAAGGGACGAGCAGTACTTC.

The chain carries TRBV10-1 and TRBJ2-7, with TRBD1 identical over 7 bases. Germline CDR1 is WNHNN and CDR2 is SYGVQD (reference sequence). J was trimmed by 5 bases and V by 2 bases; bases with no gene match: 6. The CDR3 has 14 amino acids. The CDR3 here is CASSEPATGNEQYF. The CDR3 DNA reads as TGCGCCAGCAGTGAGCCCGCGACAGGGAACGAGCAGTACTTC.

This clone rates as medium-sized. The rearrangement uses TRBV6-4 and TRBJ2-3, with D unclear. This CDR3 comprises 13 residues. The germline gives CDR1 MRHNA, CDR2 SNTAGT. Trimming shortened V by 3 bases and J by 0 bases, and 4 bases separated the two germline ends. The CDR3 loop is CASSERSTDTQYF. The CDR3 DNA reads TGTGCCAGCAGTGAGCGGAGCACAGATACGCAGTATTTT.

DNA of the CDR3: TGTGCCTGGAGTGCTTCGGGACGGACTACGTTTGGATCACCCCTCCACTTT. The encoded protein is CAWSASGRTTFGSPLHF. J is TRBJ1-6 and V is TRBV30; D is possibly TRBD1 (5 bases). CDR1 is GTSNPN, CDR2 SVGIG, per germline (reference sequence). Trimming took 1 base from V and 10 from J, leaving 23 bases between them. This CDR3 spans 17 amino acids. The full variable domain, in which reference TRBV30 and TRBJ1-6 provide the parts outside the CDR3, is SQTIHQWPATLVQPVGSPLSLECTVEGTSNPNLYWYRQAAGRGLQLLFYSVGIGQISSEVPQNLSASRPQDRQFILSSKKLLLSDSGFYLCAWSASGRTTFGSPLHFGNGTRLTVT.

The genes are TRBV29-1 and TRBJ2-3, with a possible D match to TRBD2 (7 bases). Trimming took off 6 bases at V and 2 bases at J, with 18 bases between the two ends. The CDR3 spans 15 residues. Germline V gives CDR1 SQVTM, CDR2 ANQGSEA. CDR3 nucleotides: TGCAGCGTGTCGGGGGGCTTGTCATCCACAGATACGCAGTATTTT. It codes for CSVSGGLSSTDTQYF.

The chain employs TRBV4-3 and TRBJ1-1; no clear D. The ends were cut back, 1 base at V and 6 bases at J, with 12 bases in the middle. The CDR3 is made up of 14 amino acids. The germline CDR1 and CDR2 sequences are LGHNA and YSLEER. CDR3 DNA sequence: TGCGCCAGCAGCCAAGTTGGTTTTGGGGCTGAAGCTTTCTTT. Its translation: CASSQVGFGAEAFF.

The chain has TRBV28 and TRBJ2-1; 15 bases line up with TRBD2. CDR3 size: 18 residues. The V gene end was trimmed by 4 bases and the J gene end by 6 bases; junction bases not matched to a gene: 10. CDR1 and CDR2 (germline): MDHEN, SYDVKM. The CDR3 DNA is TGTGCCAGCAGTTCACCGGGACTAGCGGGGGGCAGGGGCAATGAGCAGTTCTTC. This encodes CASSSPGLAGGRGNEQFF.

CDR3 sequence reads: CASSRRGRSEKLFF. CDR3 sequence (DNA): TGCGCCAGCAGCCGGCGGGGACGGTCTGAAAAACTGTTTTTT. The chain links TRBV4-3 to TRBJ1-4, with D maybe TRBD1 (5 bases). This CDR3 has 14 residues. Germline V lookup: CDR1 LGHNA, CDR2 YSLEER. Trimming cost V 4 bases and J 7 bases, with 13 bases left between them.

This sequence joins TRBV11-2 and TRBJ2-2; D is unresolved. The V and J ends lost 6 bases and 5 bases respectively, with 7 bases between them. This CDR3 spans 12 amino acids. CDR1 is SGHAT and CDR2 is FQNNGV in the germline V gene. For the CDR3, the DNA is TGTGCCAGCAGGGCGGTTACCGGGGAGCTGTTTTTT. This gives the protein CASRAVTGELFF.

The V call is TRBV6-2 or TRBV6-3, the J call TRBJ1-1, with D possibly matching TRBD1 (5 bases). Germline V gene data show CDR1 as MNHEY and CDR2 as SVGEGT. Trimming pared 6 bases from V and 11 bases from J, leaving 13 bases between. This CDR3 comprises 11 residues. This CDR3 reads CASSLGRGAFF. CDR3 nucleotide sequence: TGTGCCAGCAGCCTAGGGCGGGGGGCTTTCTTT.

Regarding this clone: Other nucleotide sequences in the sample specify the same CDR3. This sequence joins TRBV19 and TRBJ2-2; D gene unclear. In germline, CDR1 is LNHDA, CDR2 SQIVND (reference sequence). The CDR3 loop spans 13 amino acids. Trimming left V 3 bases short and J 5 bases short, with 7 bases between. In DNA form, the CDR3 reads TGTGCCAGTAGTATCGGCGGAACCGGGGAGCTGTTTTTT. Protein sequence: CASSIGGTGELFF.

This chain connects TRBV9 to TRBJ2-3, with D unclear. Trimming pared 2 bases from V and 2 bases from J, leaving 15 bases between. CDR1 and CDR2 from the germline V gene are SGDLS and YYNGEE. The CDR3 covers 16 residues. The CDR3 sequence: CASSVPTTETTDTQYF. CDR3 coding DNA: TGTGCCAGCAGCGTCCCCACAACTGAGACCACAGATACGCAGTATTTT. Full variable domain (outside the CDR3, taken from reference TRBV9 and TRBJ2-3): DSGVTQTPKHLITATGQRVTLRCSPRSGDLSVYWYQQSLDQGLQFLIQYYNGEERAKGNILERFSAQQFPDLHSELNLSSLELGDSALYFCASSVPTTETTDTQYFGPGTRLTVL.

The CDR3, as DNA: TGTGCCAGCAGTTCCCGGGGCTTTCAGCCCCAGCATTTT. Protein product: CASSSRGFQPQHF. The gene calls are TRBV6-2 or TRBV6-3 and TRBJ1-5; D is possibly TRBD1 (5 bases). V was cut by 4 bases and J by 6 bases, with 10 bases left in between. Germline V gene lookup returns CDR1 MNHEY and CDR2 SVGEGT. The CDR3 length is 13 residues.

The rearrangement uses TRBV19 and TRBJ1-5, with TRBD1 as a possible D gene (6 bases). Germline CDR1 is LNHDA and CDR2 is SQIVND (reference sequence). The CDR3 has 15 residues. Trimming left V 5 bases short and J 0 bases short, with 11 bases between. The CDR3 is CASSSGQRSNQPQHF. Written as DNA, the CDR3 is TGTGCCAGTAGTTCCGGACAGCGTAGCAATCAGCCCCAGCATTTT.

The rearrangement uses TRBV2 and TRBJ1-4, with D unclear. The germline V gene encodes CDR1 SNHLY and CDR2 FYNNEI. CDR3 size: 14 residues. V lost 4 bases and J lost 5, with 11 bases in between. The CDR3 DNA follows: TGTGCCAGCAGTGCACGTGTAGGGAATGAAAAACTGTTTTTT. It translates to CASSARVGNEKLFF.

This chain joins TRBV9 and TRBJ1-2, with TRBD1 identical over 7 bases. V trimming: 3 bases; J trimming: 4 bases; junction bases outside the gene matches: 6. Germline V CDR1 and CDR2: SGDLS, YYNGEE. The CDR3 consists of 14 residues. CDR3 in amino acids: CASSETGKTYGYTF. CDR3 DNA: TGTGCCAGCAGCGAGACAGGGAAAACCTATGGCTACACCTTC.

In this sample, this clone turned up a few times. This sample includes further DNA sequences coding for the same CDR3. V and J are TRBV19 and TRBJ1-1, with D maybe TRBD1 (6 bases). This CDR3 spans 12 amino acids. Germline-derived CDR1 and CDR2 are LNHDA and SQIVND (reference sequence). The V end was cut by 6 bases, the J end by 1 base, with 6 bases between. Here the CDR3 DNA reads TGTGCCAGTAGGACAGGGAACACTGAAGCTTTCTTT. It codes for CASRTGNTEAFF.

This rearrangement joins TRBV18 to TRBJ1-1; D is unresolved. The CDR3 length is 15 residues. CDR1 and CDR2 from the germline V gene are KGHSH and LQKENI. Deletions cut 1 base from V and 3 bases from J, with 12 bases between. DNA of the CDR3: TGTGCCAGCTCACCACGGGTCGGACGGGACACTGAAGCTTTCTTT. It encodes CASSPRVGRDTEAFF.

The chain combines TRBV23-1 with TRBJ2-3, with D possibly TRBD1 on 5 matching bases. TRBV23-1 is an ORF for which the function is uncertain. Trimming shortened V by 6 bases and J by 0 bases, and 13 bases separated the two germline ends. The CDR3 spans 15 residues. The CDR3 spells CASSPRQTSTDTQYF. DNA of the CDR3: TGCGCCAGCAGCCCCCGACAGACTAGCACAGATACGCAGTATTTT.

This rearrangement joins TRBV4-3 to TRBJ1-2; D possibly corresponds to TRBD1 (5 bases). Per germline, CDR1 LGHNA and CDR2 YSLEER. The CDR3 is made up of 16 amino acids. Trimming cost V 5 bases and J 4 bases, with 20 bases left between them. For the CDR3, the DNA is TGCGCCAGCAGCTATCAATTCCTCCGGGACTCCTATGGCTACACCTTC. Translated: CASSYQFLRDSYGYTF.

The genes are TRBV24-1 and TRBJ2-5; weak D call: TRBD2 (6 bases). Germline V CDR1 and CDR2: KGHDR, SFDVKD. V shed 5 bases and J shed 3 bases, with 18 bases lying between them. This CDR3 spans 16 amino acids. CDR3 coding DNA: TGTGCCACCAGTGGCAAACCCCGGGACTCAGAAGAGACCCAGTACTTC. Amino acid sequence: CATSGKPRDSEETQYF.

V is TRBV28 and J is TRBJ1-3; D unresolved. Germline CDR1 is MDHEN and CDR2 is SYDVKM. CDR3 length: 16 amino acids. Trimming left V 0 bases short and J 0 bases short, with 9 bases between. The CDR3 region has the DNA TGTGCCAGCAGTTTATGGGGGTCCTACTCTGGAAACACCATATATTTT. Residues: CASSLWGSYSGNTIYF. Together with reference TRBV28 and TRBJ1-3, the CDR3 gives the full variable domain: DVKVTQSSRYLVKRTGEKVFLECVQDMDHENMFWYRQDPGLGLRLIYFSYDVKMKEKGDIPEGYSVSREKKERFSLILESASTNQTSMYLCASSLWGSYSGNTIYFGEGSWLTVV.

This chain links TRBV7-9 with TRBJ2-7, with 8 nucleotides matching TRBD1. The CDR3 totals 14 residues. V dropped 2 bases and J dropped 4; count of bases not matched to a gene: 4. In germline, CDR1 is SEHNR, CDR2 FQNEAQ (reference sequence). The CDR3 DNA reads TGTGCCAGCAGCTTATCCAGGGGGCTTTACGAGCAGTACTTC. Protein sequence: CASSLSRGLYEQYF.

V and J are TRBV14 and TRBJ2-7; 7 nucleotides line up with TRBD2. This CDR3 is 14 amino acids long. Unmatched junction bases numbered 5, after V lost 4 bases and J lost 2 bases. Germline-derived CDR1 and CDR2 are SGHDN and FVKESK. The DNA for the CDR3 is TGTGCCAGCAGCCGGTTCGGGAGGACCTACGAGCAGTACTTC. Translation gives CASSRFGRTYEQYF.

V is TRBV18 and J is TRBJ2-7; TRBD1 matches 9 bases. V trimming: 0 bases; J trimming: 11 bases; junction bases outside the gene matches: 5. CDR3 length: 13 residues. CDR1 is KGHSH, CDR2 LQKENI, per germline. The CDR3 DNA reads TGTGCCAGCTCACCACCGATGCGGGACAGGGAGTACTTC. It specifies CASSPPMRDREYF.

CDR3 nucleotide sequence: TGTGCCAGCTCACGATCGGGACAGCTGAACACCGGGGAGCTGTTTTTT. This translates into CASSRSGQLNTGELFF. The V call is TRBV18, the J call TRBJ2-2; TRBD1 matches 7 bases. Germline V gene lookup returns CDR1 KGHSH and CDR2 LQKENI. J was trimmed by 1 base and V by 4 bases; bases with no gene match: 6. This CDR3 comprises 16 residues.

The V call is TRBV6-2 or TRBV6-3, the J call TRBJ1-2; 9 nucleotides line up with TRBD1. Germline loops: CDR1 MNHEY, CDR2 SVGEGT. The V gene end was trimmed by 2 bases and the J gene end by 5 bases; junction bases not matched to a gene: 6. The CDR3 loop spans 15 amino acids. The CDR3 protein is CASSYASGTGYGYTF. CDR3 nucleotide sequence: TGTGCCAGCAGTTACGCCTCCGGGACAGGGTATGGCTACACCTTC.